The next 20 T cell receptor beta chains were all read from a single sample in a study of sequential checkpoint blockade in melanoma. Treatment: randomized to nivolumab then ipilimumab (arm A) or the reverse (arm B). Sequencing was performed with immunoSEQ multiplex PCR; in TCRdb, only in-frame clones are kept and a portion is missing. This sample yields around 2,000 clones, of which 16% are seen a single time; around a sixth belongs to the top ten. The source was tumor tissue (inferred from file names), collected from a patient given nivolumab and ipilimumab in sequence. The receptors come from a human donor with melanoma.

In its sample, this clone is large. The chain carries TRBV9 and TRBJ2-7; 7 bases line up with TRBD1. CDR1 and CDR2 (germline): SGDLS, YYNGEE. Germline trimming cut 2 bases from V and 6 bases from J; bases unmatched to any gene: 5. This CDR3 is 13 amino acids long. CDR3 loop: CASSVWAGGEQYF. For the CDR3, the DNA is TGTGCCAGCAGCGTGTGGGCAGGGGGCGAGCAGTACTTC. Drawing the rest from reference TRBV9 and TRBJ2-7, the complete variable domain is DSGVTQTPKHLITATGQRVTLRCSPRSGDLSVYWYQQSLDQGLQFLIQYYNGEERAKGNILERFSAQQFPDLHSELNLSSLELGDSALYFCASSVWAGGEQYFGPGTRLTVT.

This clone is categorized as medium-sized (0.01 to 0.1%). The chain carries TRBV9 and TRBJ1-5; D remains unclear. V gave up 5 bases and J gave up 5 bases, with 8 bases separating them. The CDR3 has 12 residues. Germline-derived CDR1 and CDR2 are SGDLS and YYNGEE. The CDR3 sequence is CASSGVHQPQHF. The CDR3 DNA sequence: TGTGCCAGCAGTGGCGTCCATCAGCCCCAGCATTTT. Looking up the rest from reference TRBV9 and TRBJ1-5 gives the full variable domain: DSGVTQTPKHLITATGQRVTLRCSPRSGDLSVYWYQQSLDQGLQFLIQYYNGEERAKGNILERFSAQQFPDLHSELNLSSLELGDSALYFCASSGVHQPQHFGDGTRLSIL.

CDR3 region: CASSPLTRGTGELFF. CDR3 in DNA: TGTGCCAGCAGTCCCCTCACCAGGGGAACCGGGGAGCTGTTTTTT. This chain connects TRBV28 to TRBJ2-2; a weak D match, TRBD1 (6 bases). The germline gives CDR1 MDHEN, CDR2 SYDVKM. V was trimmed by 5 bases and J by 5 bases, leaving 15 bases between them. The length of the CDR3 is 15 residues.

The rearrangement joins TRBV12-5 to TRBJ1-6; no clear D. This CDR3 has 15 residues. V dropped 1 base and J dropped 8 bases, with 12 bases sitting between them. CDR1 LGHNT and CDR2 FRNRAP come from the germline V gene. The CDR3 bases are TGTGCTAGTGGTTTGGGAGACTTAAGTTATTCACCCCTCCACTTT. This gives the protein CASGLGDLSYSPLHF.

CDR3: CASTEDSYGYTF. The CDR3, as DNA: TGTGCCAGTACCGAAGACAGCTATGGCTACACCTTC. The V gene is TRBV19, the J gene TRBJ1-2; perhaps TRBD1 as D (5 bases). V was trimmed by 7 bases and J by 4 bases, leaving 10 bases between them. The CDR3 sequence is 12 residues long. Germline loops: CDR1 LNHDA, CDR2 SQIVND (reference sequence).

The chain combines TRBV29-1 with TRBJ2-5, with TRBD1 as a possible D gene (5 bases). The CDR3 runs to 12 residues. Germline values: CDR1 SQVTM, CDR2 ANQGSEA. V was trimmed by 3 bases and J by 7 bases, leaving 12 bases between them. The CDR3 DNA reads TGCAGCGTTGACAGGGAACTGGGGACCCAGTACTTC. Translating gives CSVDRELGTQYF.

This clone is medium-sized by share. The CDR3 bases are TGTGCCAGCACCATATCTTCTTACCCCACGGATACGCAGTATTTT. Translated, it gives CASTISSYPTDTQYF. The chain couples TRBV12-5 to TRBJ2-3; D not resolved. The CDR3 consists of 15 residues. Germline CDR1 reads LGHNT; CDR2 reads FRNRAP.

This clone was counted between two and nine times. The chain uses TRBV29-1 and TRBJ1-2; D gene unclear. The V and J ends lost 0 bases and 7 bases respectively, with 9 bases between them. CDR1 SQVTM and CDR2 ANQGSEA come from the germline V gene. The CDR3 is 12 residues long. CDR3 coding DNA: TGCAGCGTTGAAGATCGGAGGTTTGGCTACACCTTC. Translated: CSVEDRRFGYTF.

This clone was observed a few times. The chain has TRBV6-8 and TRBJ1-1, with a possible D match to TRBD1 (5 bases). V was cut by 10 bases and J by 1 base, with 16 bases left in between. This CDR3 is 14 amino acids long. CDR1 and CDR2 (germline): MNHGY, SAAAGT. DNA for the CDR3: TGTGCCATCAGCGGGACCGGGACGAACACTGAAGCTTTCTTT. This sequence encodes CAISGTGTNTEAFF.

This clone has a handful of counts. This chain uses TRBV4-1 with TRBJ2-7, with D uncertain. Germline CDR1 and CDR2: MGHRA and YSYEKL. Trimming took 4 bases from V and 5 from J, leaving 15 bases between them. The CDR3 spans 14 residues. CDR3 DNA sequence: TGCGCCAGCAGCCTCTCCTTTTCGGCCCACGAGCAGTACTTC. This translates into CASSLSFSAHEQYF.

In this sample, this clone is medium-sized. The J gene is TRBJ1-1, the V gene TRBV11-3; D possibly corresponds to TRBD1 (5 bases). This CDR3 contains 14 residues. Trimming cost V 2 bases and J 4 bases, with 11 bases left between them. Germline V gives CDR1 SGHNT, CDR2 YENEEA. The CDR3 nucleotides read TGTGCCAGCAGCTTACAGGGTTCGGGCACTGAAGCTTTCTTT. Protein sequence: CASSLQGSGTEAFF.

The chain carries TRBV18 and TRBJ1-5, with a tentative D call TRBD1 (5 bases). The V end was cut by 1 base, the J end by 5 bases, with 12 bases between. This CDR3 comprises 15 residues. Germline-derived CDR1 and CDR2 are KGHSH and LQKENI. CDR3 DNA sequence: TGTGCCAGCTCACCACGTTGGGGGAGGGATCAGCCCCAGCATTTT. Translation gives CASSPRWGRDQPQHF.

This clone is medium-sized within its sample. The chain couples TRBV6-8 to TRBJ2-3, with D possibly being TRBD2 (6 bases). The CDR3 has 17 residues. CDR1 and CDR2 from the germline V gene are MNHGY and SAAAGT. With 5 bases removed from V and 4 bases from J, the gap between germline ends came to 22 bases. The CDR3 reads CASSEPLALLMADTQYF. In nucleotides, the CDR3 is TGTGCCAGCAGTGAGCCACTAGCCCTTCTTATGGCAGATACGCAGTATTTT.

Only a few counts were recorded for this clone. The V call is TRBV15, the J call TRBJ2-3, with 7 positions matching TRBD2. The CDR3 has 14 residues. The trim removed 1 base at V and 3 bases at J, leaving 1 base unmatched. In germline, CDR1 is LNHNV, CDR2 YYDKDF (reference sequence). CDR3 in DNA: TGTGCCACCAGCAGAGGGACTAGGACAGATACGCAGTATTTT. Protein sequence: CATSRGTRTDTQYF. The full variable domain, in which reference TRBV15 and TRBJ2-3 provide the parts outside the CDR3, is DAMVIQNPRYQVTQFGKPVTLSCSQTLNHNVMYWYQQKSSQAPKLLFHYYDKDFNNEADTPDNFQSRRPNTSFCFLDIRSPGLGDTAMYLCATSRGTRTDTQYFGPGTRLTVL.

The CDR3 coding sequence is TGTGCCACCAGCAGAGCAGGGATTAATGAAAAACTGTTTTTT. Protein product: CATSRAGINEKLFF. The chain employs TRBV15 and TRBJ1-4; D may be TRBD1 (5 bases). This CDR3 is 14 amino acids long. Germline V gene data show CDR1 as LNHNV and CDR2 as YYDKDF (reference sequence). V lost 1 base and J 4 bases, leaving 7 bases between the germline ends.

In its sample, this clone ranks as medium-sized. The genes are TRBV6-8 and TRBJ1-2, with 10 bases matching TRBD1. The CDR3 is 15 residues long. Germline values: CDR1 MNHGY, CDR2 SAAAGT. V lost 11 bases and J lost 8; bases outside the gene matches: 17. CDR3 nucleotide sequence: TGTGCCGGAAGGGACAGGGGACCTACGGTATGGGGCTACACCTTC. Protein: CAGRDRGPTVWGYTF.

By frequency in the sample, this clone is medium-sized. The gene calls are TRBV11-3 and TRBJ2-7; D unresolved. Trimming cost V 3 bases and J 2 bases, with 11 bases left between them. Germline V CDR1 and CDR2: SGHNT, YENEEA. This CDR3 region has 14 residues. The CDR3 DNA reads TGTGCCAGCAGCTTTACGGCCCTGACCTACGAGCAGTACTTC. Its protein is CASSFTALTYEQYF. Looking up the rest from reference TRBV11-3 and TRBJ2-7 gives the full variable domain: EAGVVQSPRYKIIEKKQPVAFWCNPISGHNTLYWYLQNLGQGPELLIRYENEEAVDDSQLPKDRFSAERLKGVDSTLKIQPAELGDSAVYLCASSFTALTYEQYFGPGTRLTVT.

The chain uses TRBV19 and TRBJ1-5; D is unclear. Germline values: CDR1 LNHDA, CDR2 SQIVND (reference sequence). V was trimmed by 2 bases and J by 0 bases, leaving 8 bases between them. CDR3 length equals 15 residues. The CDR3 DNA reads as TGTGCCAGTAGTATAACTGGCGATAGCAATCAGCCCCAGCATTTT. Protein product: CASSITGDSNQPQHF.

By share of the sample, this clone is medium-sized (0.01 to 0.1%). The chain recombines TRBV10-2 with TRBJ1-1; TRBD1 is a possible D gene (6 bases). The V gene lost 3 bases and the J gene lost 3 bases, with 14 bases spanning the gap. The germline gives CDR1 WSHSY, CDR2 SAAADI. This CDR3 region has 15 residues. The CDR3: CASSDGQRGYTEAFF. DNA for the CDR3: TGCGCCAGCAGTGATGGACAGCGTGGATACACTGAAGCTTTCTTT.

J is TRBJ1-1 and V is TRBV6-8; D remains unclear. Germline values: CDR1 MNHGY, CDR2 SAAAGT. The CDR3 has 12 amino acids. Trimming took 6 bases from V and 3 from J, leaving 8 bases between them. CDR3 bases: TGTGCCAGCAGGAACCGGGACACTGAAGCTTTCTTT. Its translation is CASRNRDTEAFF.